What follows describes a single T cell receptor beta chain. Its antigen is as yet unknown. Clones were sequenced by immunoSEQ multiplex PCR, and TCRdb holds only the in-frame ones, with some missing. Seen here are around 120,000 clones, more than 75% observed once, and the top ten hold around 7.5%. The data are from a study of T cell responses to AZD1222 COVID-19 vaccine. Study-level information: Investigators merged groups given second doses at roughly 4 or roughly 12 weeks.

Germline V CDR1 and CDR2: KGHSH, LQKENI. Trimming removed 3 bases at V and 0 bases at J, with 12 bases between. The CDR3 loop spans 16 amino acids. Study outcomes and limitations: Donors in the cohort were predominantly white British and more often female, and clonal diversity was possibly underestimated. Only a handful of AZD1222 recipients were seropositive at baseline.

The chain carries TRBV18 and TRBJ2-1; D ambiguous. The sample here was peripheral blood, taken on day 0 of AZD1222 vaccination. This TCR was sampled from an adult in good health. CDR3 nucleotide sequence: TGTGCCAGCTCACCCCCTGGCCAGAGCTCCTACAATGAGCAGTTCTTC. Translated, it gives CASSPPGQSSYNEQFF. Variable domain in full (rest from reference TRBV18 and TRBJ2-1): NAGVMQNPRHLVRRRGQEARLRCSPMKGHSHVYWYRQLPEEGLKFMVYLQKENIIDESGMPKERFSAEFPKEGPSILRIQQVVRGDSAAYFCASSPPGQSSYNEQFFGPGTRLTVL.